This T cell receptor beta chain was identified in a study of shared clonotypes between healthy human individuals. The study's findings and limits: Of the naive CD4 clonotypes, roughly 5.5% were shared across several donors.

Sequencing used immunoSEQ multiplex PCR; TCRdb keeps in-frame clones, though not all of them. The data show more than 2 million clones, with about 95% seen just once and 0.1% to 0.15% held by the top ten. CDR3 length: 14 residues. The V gene's germline CDR1 is SEHNR and CDR2 FQNEAQ (reference sequence). Trimming took 6 bases from V and 7 from J, leaving 17 bases between them. Note on this clone: Its antigen is not identified.

This receptor was obtained from a man younger than 30 in good health. V gene TRBV7-9 combines with J gene TRBJ2-3, with a possible D match to TRBD1 (6 bases). The specimen sequenced was naive CD4+ T cells sorted from blood. Subset meaning: CD45RA+ positively selected. The CDR3, as DNA: TGTGCCAGCAGTTCCCTAGGGGGAACGTATACGCAGTATTTT. It yields the protein CASSSLGGTYTQYF.